The text below deals with one T cell receptor (beta chain). The data stem from a study of PD-1 blockade in classical Hodgkin lymphoma. The repertoire was sequenced with immunoSEQ multiplex PCR; TCRdb's copy has only in-frame clones and lacks some. In the table there are about 37,000 clones, about 86% of which are singletons. This CDR3 has 16 residues. The V gene's germline CDR1 is SGHRS and CDR2 YFSETQ. Trimming took off 4 bases at V and 4 bases at J, with 20 bases between the two ends. Every single patient, without exception, relapsed after autologous stem cell transplantation, and brentuximab vedotin exposure varied.

This sequence was found in a human donor with classical Hodgkin lymphoma. The material sequenced was peripheral blood mononuclear cells (PBMCs), taken before the second cycle of nivolumab. V is TRBV5-1 and J is TRBJ2-5; perhaps TRBD2 as D (6 bases). CDR3 coding DNA: TGCGCCAGCAGCGCCCCCCTGGGGGGTCAAGGAGAGACCCAGTACTTC. Its protein product is CASSAPLGGQGETQYF. Looking up the rest from reference TRBV5-1 and TRBJ2-5 gives the full variable domain: KAGVTQTPRYLIKTRGQQVTLSCSPISGHRSVSWYQQTPGQGLQFLFEYFSETQRNKGNFPGRFSGRQFSNSRSEMNVSTLELGDSALYLCASSAPLGGQGETQYFGPGTRLLVL.